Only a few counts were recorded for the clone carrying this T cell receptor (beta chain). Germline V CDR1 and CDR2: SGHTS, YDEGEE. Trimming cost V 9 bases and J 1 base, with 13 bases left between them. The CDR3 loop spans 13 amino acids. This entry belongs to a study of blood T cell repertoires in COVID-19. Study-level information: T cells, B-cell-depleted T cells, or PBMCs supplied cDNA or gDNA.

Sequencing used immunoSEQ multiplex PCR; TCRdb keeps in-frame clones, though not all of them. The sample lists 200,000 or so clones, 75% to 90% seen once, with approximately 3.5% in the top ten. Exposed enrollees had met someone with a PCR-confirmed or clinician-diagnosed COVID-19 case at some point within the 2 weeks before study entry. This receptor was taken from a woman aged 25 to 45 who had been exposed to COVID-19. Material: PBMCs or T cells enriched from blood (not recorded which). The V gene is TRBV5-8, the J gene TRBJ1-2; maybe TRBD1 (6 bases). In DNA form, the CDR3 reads TGTGCCACCCGGGACATAAGTAACTATGGCTACACCTTC. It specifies CATRDISNYGYTF.